This entry features one T cell receptor beta chain sequence. Cells are PBMCs isolated from roughly 9.2 ml of fresh blood. The data were taken from a study of T cells in Graves' hyperthyroidism and ophthalmopathy. In germline, CDR1 is MNHEY, CDR2 SMNVEV (reference sequence). The V gene lost 4 bases and the J gene lost 4 bases, with 12 bases spanning the gap. The CDR3 totals 14 residues. The TCR beta CDR3 regions underwent amplification using RNA transcripts as the source. The TCR CDR3 first-round RT-PCR relied on the HTBI primer set. TCRdb redid the calling of the multiplex PCR reads with MiXCR, one entry per CDR3 protein. The data contain around 530,000 distinct CDR3 sequences, roughly 15% of them singletons.

The chain is built from TRBV27 and TRBJ2-3; D gene uncertain. Sequencing was carried out using blood. This receptor was identified in a woman younger than 35 with Graves' ophthalmopathy. The chain's CDR3 is CASSYGVVADTQYF. The CDR3, as DNA: TGTGCCAGCAGTTACGGAGTGGTGGCAGATACGCAGTATTTT.